A single sample is the source of the 10 T cell receptor beta chains below, sequenced in a study of cytomegalovirus exposure and HLA in healthy donors. PCR used 60 Vbeta primers and 13 Jbeta primers. Clones were sequenced by immunoSEQ multiplex PCR, and TCRdb holds only the in-frame ones, with some missing. The data contain roughly 120,000 clones, more than 80% of them singletons. Sequencing was carried out using PBMCs. These receptors were taken from a man between 35 and 55 years old in good health and CMV-seronegative.

CDR3 sequence (DNA): TGCGCCAGCAGCTTGGAGGCGGGCCGCTATGGCTACACCTTC. The encoded protein is CASSLEAGRYGYTF. The V and J genes are TRBV5-1 and TRBJ1-2; unclear D gene. The CDR3 contains 14 residues. V was clipped by 0 bases and J by 4 bases, with 10 bases between them. Germline CDR1 and CDR2: SGHRS and YFSETQ.

The chain is built from TRBV4-3 and TRBJ2-7, with 7 bases matching TRBD1. J lost 4 bases, V lost 3 bases, and 6 bases had no gene match. The CDR3 has 14 amino acids. Germline V gene lookup returns CDR1 LGHNA and CDR2 YSLEER. The CDR3 reads CASSQRQGSYEQYF. In DNA form, the CDR3 reads TGCGCCAGCAGCCAGCGACAGGGATCGTACGAGCAGTACTTC.

With respect to this clone: One junction end does not reproduce the germline sequence, and a read error may be involved. The rearrangement joins TRBV7-7 to TRBJ1-1; no clear D gene. The germline gives CDR1 SSHAT, CDR2 FNYEAQ (reference sequence). The CDR3 covers 13 residues. CDR3 nucleotide sequence: TGTGCTAGCAGCAGTCAGGTGAACACTGAAGCTTTCTTT. It specifies CASSSQVNTEAFF.

This rearrangement joins TRBV5-4 to TRBJ2-1; no definite D call. CDR1 SGHNT and CDR2 YYREEE come from the germline V gene (reference sequence). The CDR3 spans 13 residues. Deletions cut 4 bases from V and 7 bases from J, with 12 bases between. The CDR3 reads CASSSTLVNEQFF. CDR3 DNA sequence: TGTGCCAGCAGCAGCACCCTAGTGAATGAGCAGTTCTTC.

This clone was detected only once. The chain links TRBV5-1 to TRBJ2-7, with 10 bases lining up with TRBD2. With V trimmed by 4 bases and J by 5 bases, 6 bases remained unmatched. CDR1 is SGHRS, CDR2 YFSETQ, per germline. CDR3 length: 14 residues. The CDR3 region is CASSPLAGVDEQYF. For the CDR3, the DNA is TGCGCCAGCAGCCCCCTAGCGGGAGTAGACGAGCAGTACTTC.

This chain connects TRBV7-9 to TRBJ1-2; D possibly corresponds to TRBD1 (6 bases). CDR1 is SEHNR, CDR2 FQNEAQ, per germline (reference sequence). The germline V and J ends were trimmed by 6 bases and 1 base, with 12 bases remaining between them. The CDR3 spans 14 residues. CDR3 DNA sequence: TGTGCCAGCAGTTTGACAGGATTTAACTATGGCTACACCTTC. This codes for CASSLTGFNYGYTF.

The J gene is TRBJ2-7, the V gene TRBV30, with D possibly matching TRBD1 (6 bases). CDR3 length: 12 residues. The germline V gene has CDR1 GTSNPN and CDR2 SVGIG (reference sequence). The germline V and J ends were trimmed by 5 bases and 4 bases, with 12 bases remaining between them. CDR3 coding DNA: TGTGCCTGGGGACCAGACAGGTACGAGCAGTACTTC. This translates into CAWGPDRYEQYF. Based on the CDR3 plus reference TRBV30 and TRBJ2-7, the full variable domain is SQTIHQWPATLVQPVGSPLSLECTVEGTSNPNLYWYRQAAGRGLQLLFYSVGIGQISSEVPQNLSASRPQDRQFILSSKKLLLSDSGFYLCAWGPDRYEQYFGPGTRLTVT.

This chain connects TRBV27 to TRBJ2-3; TRBD1 agrees at 8 bases. The V segment lost 7 bases and the J segment 4 bases; nucleotides outside the gene matches: 4. The germline gives CDR1 MNHEY, CDR2 SMNVEV (reference sequence). This CDR3 has 13 amino acids. The CDR3 is CASNLQGADTQYF. The CDR3, as DNA: TGTGCCAGCAATCTACAGGGGGCAGATACGCAGTATTTT.

The genes are TRBV4-3 and TRBJ1-2; 8 positions agree with TRBD1. The CDR3 covers 14 residues. V trimming: 4 bases; J trimming: 8 bases; junction bases outside the gene matches: 9. Germline-derived CDR1 and CDR2 are LGHNA and YSLEER. CDR3 nucleotides: TGCGCCAGCAGCCCCCGGGACAGGCTTTACGGCTACACCTTC. This sequence encodes CASSPRDRLYGYTF.

This clone has a single count. V usage is TRBV27 and J usage is TRBJ2-1; weak D call: TRBD2 (6 bases). CDR3 length: 13 amino acids. The V gene's germline CDR1 is MNHEY and CDR2 SMNVEV (reference sequence). Between the trimmed V and J ends, which lost 8 bases and 6 bases, there was a span of 14 bases. Written as DNA, the CDR3 is TGTGCCAGCGGCGGGAAATGGGTCAATGAGCAGTTCTTC. Translating it yields CASGGKWVNEQFF.